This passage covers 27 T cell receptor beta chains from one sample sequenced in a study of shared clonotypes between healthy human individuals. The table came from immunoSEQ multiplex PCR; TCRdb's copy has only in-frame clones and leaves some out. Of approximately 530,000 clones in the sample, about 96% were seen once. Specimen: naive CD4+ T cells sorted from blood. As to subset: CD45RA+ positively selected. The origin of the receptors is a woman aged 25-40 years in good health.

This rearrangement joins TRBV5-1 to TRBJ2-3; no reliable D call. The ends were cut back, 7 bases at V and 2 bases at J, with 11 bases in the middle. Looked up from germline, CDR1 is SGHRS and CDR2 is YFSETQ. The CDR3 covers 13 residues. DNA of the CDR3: TGCGCCAGCGCGACACAACCCACAGATACGCAGTATTTT. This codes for CASATQPTDTQYF.

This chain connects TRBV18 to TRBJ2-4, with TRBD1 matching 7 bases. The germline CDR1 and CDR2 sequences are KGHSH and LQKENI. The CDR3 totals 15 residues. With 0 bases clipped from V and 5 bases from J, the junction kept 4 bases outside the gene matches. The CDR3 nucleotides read TGTGCCAGCTCACCACCGGACAGGAGCGAAAACATTCAGTACTTC. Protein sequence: CASSPPDRSENIQYF.

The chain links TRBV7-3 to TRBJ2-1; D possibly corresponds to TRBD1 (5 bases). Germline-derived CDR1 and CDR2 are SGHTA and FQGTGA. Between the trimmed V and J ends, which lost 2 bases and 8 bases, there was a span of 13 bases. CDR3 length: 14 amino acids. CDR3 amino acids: CASSLERGVHEQFF. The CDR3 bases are TGTGCCAGCAGCTTAGAAAGGGGTGTACATGAGCAGTTCTTC.

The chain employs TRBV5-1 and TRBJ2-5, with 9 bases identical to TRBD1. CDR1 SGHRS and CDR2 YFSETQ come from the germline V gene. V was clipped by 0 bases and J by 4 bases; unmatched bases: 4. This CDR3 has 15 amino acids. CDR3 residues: CASSLEGQGGETQYF. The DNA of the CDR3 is TGCGCCAGCAGCTTGGAGGGACAGGGTGGAGAGACCCAGTACTTC.

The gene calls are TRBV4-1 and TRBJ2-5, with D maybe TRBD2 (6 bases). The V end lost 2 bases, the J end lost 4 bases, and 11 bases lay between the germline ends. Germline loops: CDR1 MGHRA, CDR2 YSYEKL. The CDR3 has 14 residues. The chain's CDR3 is CASSQPLEGETQYF. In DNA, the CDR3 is TGCGCCAGCAGCCAACCCTTGGAGGGAGAGACCCAGTACTTC.

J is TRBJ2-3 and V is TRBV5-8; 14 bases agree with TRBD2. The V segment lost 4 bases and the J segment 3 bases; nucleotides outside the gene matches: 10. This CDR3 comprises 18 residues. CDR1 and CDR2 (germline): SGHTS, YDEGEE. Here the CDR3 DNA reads TGTGCCAGCAGCAACCCCGGGACTAGCGGGAGTTTGACAGATACGCAGTATTTT. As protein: CASSNPGTSGSLTDTQYF. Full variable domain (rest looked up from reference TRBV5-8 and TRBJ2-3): EAGVTQSPTHLIKTRGQQATLRCSPISGHTSVYWYQQALGLGLQFLLWYDEGEERNRGNFPPRFSGRQFPNYSSELNVNALELEDSALYLCASSNPGTSGSLTDTQYFGPGTRLTVL.

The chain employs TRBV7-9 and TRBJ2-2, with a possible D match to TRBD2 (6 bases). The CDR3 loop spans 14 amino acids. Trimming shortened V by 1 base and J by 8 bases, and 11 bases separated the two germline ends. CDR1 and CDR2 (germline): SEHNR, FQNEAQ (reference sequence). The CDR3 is CASSLEEGQGELFF. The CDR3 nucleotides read TGTGCCAGCAGCTTAGAGGAGGGGCAAGGGGAGCTGTTTTTT.

For the CDR3, the DNA is TGTGCCAGCAGCTTGGAGATAGCGGGAGCGTCCTACGAGCAGTACTTC. This translates into CASSLEIAGASYEQYF. The chain is built from TRBV7-9 and TRBJ2-5, with 9 bases identical to TRBD2. The J call is in doubt because the DNA end fits TRBJ2-7 better. The CDR3 has 16 residues. The germline gives CDR1 SEHNR, CDR2 FQNEAQ (reference sequence).

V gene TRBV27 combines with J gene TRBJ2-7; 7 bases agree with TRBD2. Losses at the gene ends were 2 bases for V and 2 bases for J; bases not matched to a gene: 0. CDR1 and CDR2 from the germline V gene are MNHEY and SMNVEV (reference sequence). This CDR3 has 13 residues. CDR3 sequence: CASSLAGAYEQYF. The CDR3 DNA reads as TGTGCCAGCAGTTTAGCGGGAGCCTACGAGCAGTACTTC.

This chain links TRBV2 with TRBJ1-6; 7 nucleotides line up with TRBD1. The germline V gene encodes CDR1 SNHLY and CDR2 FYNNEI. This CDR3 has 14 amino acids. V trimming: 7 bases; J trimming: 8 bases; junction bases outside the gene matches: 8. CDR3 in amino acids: CASTRQGGDSPLHF. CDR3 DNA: TGTGCCAGCACAAGACAGGGTGGAGATTCACCCCTCCACTTT.

The CDR3 region has the DNA TGTGCCAGCAGAGAGGACAGGGGGGGAAACACCATATATTTT. This codes for CASREDRGGNTIYF. V usage is TRBV6-5 and J usage is TRBJ1-3; TRBD1 agrees at 10 bases. Germline trimming cut 6 bases from V and 4 bases from J; bases unmatched to any gene: 3. Per the germline V gene, CDR1 is MNHEY and CDR2 is SVGAGI. CDR3 length: 14 amino acids.

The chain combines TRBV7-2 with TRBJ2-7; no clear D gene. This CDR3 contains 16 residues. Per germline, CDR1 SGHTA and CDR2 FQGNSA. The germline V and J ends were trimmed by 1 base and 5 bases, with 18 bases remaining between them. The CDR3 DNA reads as TGTGCCAGCAGCTTAGAGTTTGCGAGGACCGCCGACGAGCAGTACTTC. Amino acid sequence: CASSLEFARTADEQYF.

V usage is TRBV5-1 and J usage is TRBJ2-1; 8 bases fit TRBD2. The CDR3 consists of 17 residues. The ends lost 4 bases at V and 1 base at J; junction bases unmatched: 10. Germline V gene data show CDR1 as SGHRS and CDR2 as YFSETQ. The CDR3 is CASSPLPPGGSYNEQFF. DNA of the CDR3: TGCGCCAGCAGCCCCCTCCCCCCGGGAGGGTCCTACAATGAGCAGTTCTTC.

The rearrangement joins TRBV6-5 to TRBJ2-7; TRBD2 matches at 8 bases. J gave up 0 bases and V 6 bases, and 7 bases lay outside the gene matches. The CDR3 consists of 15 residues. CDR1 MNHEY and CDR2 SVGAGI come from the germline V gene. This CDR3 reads CASSARGRRSYEQYF. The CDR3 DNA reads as TGTGCCAGCAGCGCCCGCGGGAGGCGCTCCTACGAGCAGTACTTC.

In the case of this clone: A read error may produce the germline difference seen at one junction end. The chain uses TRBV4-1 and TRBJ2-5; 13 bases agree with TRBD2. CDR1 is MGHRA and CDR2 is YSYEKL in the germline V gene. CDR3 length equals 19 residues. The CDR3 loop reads CASSHPKGLAGDLQGTQYF. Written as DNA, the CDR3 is TGCGCCAGCAGCCACCCCAAAGGACTAGCGGGAGATTTGCAAGGGACCCAGTACTTC.

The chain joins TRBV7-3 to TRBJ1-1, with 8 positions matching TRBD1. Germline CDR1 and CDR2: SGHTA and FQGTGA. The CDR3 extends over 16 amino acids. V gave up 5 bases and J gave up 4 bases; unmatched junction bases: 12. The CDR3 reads CASSPSTGERGTEAFF. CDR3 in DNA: TGTGCCAGCAGCCCTTCGACAGGGGAAAGGGGCACTGAAGCTTTCTTT.

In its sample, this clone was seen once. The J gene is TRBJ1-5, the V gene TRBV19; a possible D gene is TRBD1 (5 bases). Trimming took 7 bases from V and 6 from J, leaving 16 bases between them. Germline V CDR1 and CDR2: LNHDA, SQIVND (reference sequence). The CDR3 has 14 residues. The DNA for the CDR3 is TGTGCCAGTACCCCTGCAGGGATGGGTCAGCCCCAGCATTTT. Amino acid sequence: CASTPAGMGQPQHF.

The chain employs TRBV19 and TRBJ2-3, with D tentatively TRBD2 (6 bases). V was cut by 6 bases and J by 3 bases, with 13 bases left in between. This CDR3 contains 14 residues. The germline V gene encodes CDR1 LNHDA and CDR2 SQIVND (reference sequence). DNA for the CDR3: TGTGCCAGTAGATCTACGGGAGCAACAGATACGCAGTATTTT. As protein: CASRSTGATDTQYF.

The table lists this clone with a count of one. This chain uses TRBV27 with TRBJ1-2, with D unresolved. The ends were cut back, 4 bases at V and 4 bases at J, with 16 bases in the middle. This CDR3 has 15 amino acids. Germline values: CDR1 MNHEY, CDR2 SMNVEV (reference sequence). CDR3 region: CASSSPKRVLYGYTF. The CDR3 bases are TGTGCCAGCAGTTCTCCGAAGAGGGTTCTCTATGGCTACACCTTC.

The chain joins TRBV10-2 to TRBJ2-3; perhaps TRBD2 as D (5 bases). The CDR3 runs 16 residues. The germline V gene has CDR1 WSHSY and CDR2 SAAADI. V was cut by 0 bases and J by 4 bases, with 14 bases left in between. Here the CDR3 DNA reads TGCGCCAGCAGTGAGTCAGCGGTACCCCCACCAGATACGCAGTATTTT. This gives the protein CASSESAVPPPDTQYF.

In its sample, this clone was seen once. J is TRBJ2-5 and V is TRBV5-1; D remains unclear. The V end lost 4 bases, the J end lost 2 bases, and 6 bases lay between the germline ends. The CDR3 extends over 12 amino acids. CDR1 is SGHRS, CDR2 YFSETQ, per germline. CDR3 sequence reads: CASSKPQETQYF. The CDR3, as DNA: TGCGCCAGCAGCAAACCTCAAGAGACCCAGTACTTC.

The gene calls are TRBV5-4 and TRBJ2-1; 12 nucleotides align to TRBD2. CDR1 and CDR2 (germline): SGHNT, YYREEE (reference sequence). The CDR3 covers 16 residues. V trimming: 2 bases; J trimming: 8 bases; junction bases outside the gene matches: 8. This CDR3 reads CASSLRLAGEWDEQFF. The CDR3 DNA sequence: TGTGCCAGCAGCTTAAGACTAGCGGGAGAATGGGATGAGCAGTTCTTC.

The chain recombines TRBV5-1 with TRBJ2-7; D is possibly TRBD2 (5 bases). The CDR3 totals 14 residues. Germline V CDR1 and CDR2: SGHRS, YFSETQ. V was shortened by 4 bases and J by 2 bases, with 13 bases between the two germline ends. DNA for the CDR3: TGCGCCAGCAGCCAAGGACTCGCCCCCTACGAGCAGTACTTC. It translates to CASSQGLAPYEQYF.

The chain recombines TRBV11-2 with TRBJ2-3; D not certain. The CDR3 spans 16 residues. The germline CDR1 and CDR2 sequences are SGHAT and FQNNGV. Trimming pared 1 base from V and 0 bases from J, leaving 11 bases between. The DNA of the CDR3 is TGTGCCAGCAGCTTAGGGGCATCCTCTAGCACAGATACGCAGTATTTT. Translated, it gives CASSLGASSSTDTQYF.

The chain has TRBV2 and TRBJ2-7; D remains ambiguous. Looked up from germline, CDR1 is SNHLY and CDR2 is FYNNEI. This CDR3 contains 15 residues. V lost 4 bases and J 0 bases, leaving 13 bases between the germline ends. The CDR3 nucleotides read TGTGCCAGCAGTGGGGGTTCGGGCGGCTCCTACGAGCAGTACTTC. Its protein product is CASSGGSGGSYEQYF.

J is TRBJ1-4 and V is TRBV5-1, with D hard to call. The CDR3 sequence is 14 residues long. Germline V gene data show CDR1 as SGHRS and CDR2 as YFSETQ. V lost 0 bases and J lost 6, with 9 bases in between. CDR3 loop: CASSLVAGDEKLFF. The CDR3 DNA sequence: TGCGCCAGCAGCTTGGTAGCAGGCGATGAAAAACTGTTTTTT.

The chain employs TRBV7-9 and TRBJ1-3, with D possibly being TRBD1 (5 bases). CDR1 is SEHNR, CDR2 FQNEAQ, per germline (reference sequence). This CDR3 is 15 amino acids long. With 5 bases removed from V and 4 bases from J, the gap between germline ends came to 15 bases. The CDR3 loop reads CASSLIIAGGNTIYF. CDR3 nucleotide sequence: TGTGCCAGCAGCCTCATAATTGCAGGGGGAAACACCATATATTTT.